This T cell receptor (beta chain) originates from a study of post-analysis software for immune sequencing data. Across the study: The cohort encompassed relapsing-remitting, secondary progressive and progressive-relapsing multiple sclerosis disease courses.

This clonotype was seen a few times. No antigen is known for it. The CDR3 has 14 residues. Trimming pared 7 bases from V and 7 bases from J, leaving 19 bases between. Findings and limits, study-wide: TRBV5-6, TRBV5-1 and TRBV20-1 were among several TRBV segments more frequent in patients than controls. Strong co-clustering by F measure linked samples that shared a preparation batch. Significantly decreased normalized Chao1 diversity was recorded for multiple sclerosis patients relative to controls.

Each TCR beta cDNA library carried unique molecular identifiers. Each batch of about 0.95 to 11 million T cells produced a few hundred thousand cDNA molecules. TCRdb processed the PCR reads anew with MiXCR; each CDR3 protein has one entry. The table shows 650,000 to 900,000 distinct CDR3 sequences, with approximately 44% occurring only once. The rearrangement joins TRBV12-3 or TRBV12-4 to TRBJ1-1, with a weak D call TRBD1 (5 bases). The source is a girl between 10 and 17 years old with multiple sclerosis. What was sequenced was blood. The CDR3 DNA reads TGTGCCAGCATACAGCTCCCCCCGGGGGGTGAAGCTTTCTTT. It specifies CASIQLPPGGEAFF.